This TCR beta chain comes out of a study of OX40 agonist ivuxolimab in advanced cancers. Trimming pared 0 bases from V and 3 bases from J, leaving 12 bases between. The CDR3 totals 15 residues. Per the germline V gene, CDR1 is SGHRS and CDR2 is YFSETQ. Profiled with immunoSEQ multiplex PCR; TCRdb holds only in-frame clones, not every one. The data contain fewer than 80,000 clones, 84% of them singletons. This receptor was identified in an adult with an advanced solid tumor such as melanoma, head and neck, liver or kidney cancer. V and J are TRBV5-1 and TRBJ2-5; D assignment may be TRBD1 or TRBD2 (6 bases each). The specimen was CD4+ or CD8+ T cells sorted from blood, collected in a trial of the OX40 agonist ivuxolimab. Here the CDR3 DNA reads TGCGCCAGCAGCTTGGTAGGGGGGCGCGAAGAGACCCAGTACTTC. Its translation: CASSLVGGREETQYF.